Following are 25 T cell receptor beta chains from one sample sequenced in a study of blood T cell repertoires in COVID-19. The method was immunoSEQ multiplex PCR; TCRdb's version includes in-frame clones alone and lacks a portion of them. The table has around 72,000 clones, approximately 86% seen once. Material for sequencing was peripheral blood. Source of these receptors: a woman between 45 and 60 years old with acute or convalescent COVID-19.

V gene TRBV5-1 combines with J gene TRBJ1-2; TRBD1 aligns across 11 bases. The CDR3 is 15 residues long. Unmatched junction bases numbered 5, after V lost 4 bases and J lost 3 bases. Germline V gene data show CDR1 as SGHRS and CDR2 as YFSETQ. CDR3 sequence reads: CASSLGTGGDYGYTF. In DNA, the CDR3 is TGCGCCAGCAGCCTGGGGACAGGGGGAGACTATGGCTACACCTTC.

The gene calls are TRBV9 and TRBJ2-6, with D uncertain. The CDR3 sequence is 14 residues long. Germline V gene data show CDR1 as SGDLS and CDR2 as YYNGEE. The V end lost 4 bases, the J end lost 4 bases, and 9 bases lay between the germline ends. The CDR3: CASSSPRGANVLTF. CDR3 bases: TGTGCCAGCAGCTCCCCCCGGGGGGCCAACGTCCTGACTTTC.

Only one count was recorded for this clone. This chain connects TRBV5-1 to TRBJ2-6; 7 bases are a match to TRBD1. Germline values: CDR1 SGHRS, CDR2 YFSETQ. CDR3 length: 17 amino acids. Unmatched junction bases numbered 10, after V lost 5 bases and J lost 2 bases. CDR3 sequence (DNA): TGCGCCAGCAGGGCCTCCGGGACAGCCCCTGGGGCCAACGTCCTGACTTTC. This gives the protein CASRASGTAPGANVLTF.

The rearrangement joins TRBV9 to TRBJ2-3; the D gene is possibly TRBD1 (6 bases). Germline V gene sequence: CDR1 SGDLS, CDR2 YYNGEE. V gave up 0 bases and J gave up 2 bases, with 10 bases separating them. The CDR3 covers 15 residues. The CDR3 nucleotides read TGTGCCAGCAGCGTAGAAGGGGGAACCACAGATACGCAGTATTTT. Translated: CASSVEGGTTDTQYF.

The chain's CDR3 is CASSLSRVSEQYF. CDR3 sequence (DNA): TGTGCCAGCAGTTTATCGCGAGTGTCCGAGCAGTACTTC. The chain links TRBV12-3 or TRBV12-4 to TRBJ2-7, with D uncertain. The CDR3 is 13 residues long. The V and J ends lost 2 bases and 6 bases respectively, with 11 bases between them.

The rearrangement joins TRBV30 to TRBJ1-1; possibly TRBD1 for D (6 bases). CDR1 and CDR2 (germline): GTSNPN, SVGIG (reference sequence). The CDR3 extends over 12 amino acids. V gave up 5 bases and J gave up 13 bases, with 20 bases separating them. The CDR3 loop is CAWGSRTAGIFF. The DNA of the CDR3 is TGTGCCTGGGGCTCACGGACAGCTGGGATTTTCTTT.

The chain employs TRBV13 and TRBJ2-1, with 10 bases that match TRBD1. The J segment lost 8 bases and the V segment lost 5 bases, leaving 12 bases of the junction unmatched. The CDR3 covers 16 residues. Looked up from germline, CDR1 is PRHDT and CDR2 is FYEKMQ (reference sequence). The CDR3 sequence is CASSVIPGQGSDEQFF. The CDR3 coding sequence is TGTGCCAGCAGCGTAATACCGGGACAGGGGAGCGATGAGCAGTTCTTC. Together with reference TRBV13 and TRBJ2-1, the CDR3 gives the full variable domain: AAGVIQSPRHLIKEKRETATLKCYPIPRHDTVYWYQQGPGQDPQFLISFYEKMQSDKGSIPDRFSAQQFSDYHSELNMSSLELGDSALYFCASSVIPGQGSDEQFFGPGTRLTVL.

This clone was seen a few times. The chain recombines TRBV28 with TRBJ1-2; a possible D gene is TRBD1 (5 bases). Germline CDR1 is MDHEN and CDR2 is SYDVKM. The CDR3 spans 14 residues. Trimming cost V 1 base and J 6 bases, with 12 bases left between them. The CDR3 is CASSLSAGLDGYTF. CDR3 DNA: TGTGCCAGCAGTTTATCCGCAGGGTTGGATGGCTACACCTTC.

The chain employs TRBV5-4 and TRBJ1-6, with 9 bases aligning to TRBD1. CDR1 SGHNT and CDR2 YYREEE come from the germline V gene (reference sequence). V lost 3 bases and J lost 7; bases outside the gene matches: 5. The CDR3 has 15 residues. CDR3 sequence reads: CASSSGTGLNSPLHF. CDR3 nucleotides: TGTGCCAGCAGCTCAGGGACAGGGTTAAATTCACCCCTCCACTTT.

The CDR3 spells CASSPQYSAGNTIYF. For the CDR3, the DNA is TGTGCCAGCAGCCCACAGTACTCGGCTGGAAACACCATATATTTT. The rearrangement uses TRBV14 and TRBJ1-3, with unresolved D. The CDR3 covers 15 residues. V shed 4 bases and J shed 2 bases, with 12 bases lying between them. The germline CDR1 and CDR2 sequences are SGHDN and FVKESK.

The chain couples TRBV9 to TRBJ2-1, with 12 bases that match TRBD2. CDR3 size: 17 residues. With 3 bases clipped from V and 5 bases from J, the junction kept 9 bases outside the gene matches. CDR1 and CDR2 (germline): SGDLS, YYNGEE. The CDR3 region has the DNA TGTGCCAGCAGCGCGCCCCGGGCTAGCGGGAGGGACAATGAGCAGTTCTTC. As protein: CASSAPRASGRDNEQFF.

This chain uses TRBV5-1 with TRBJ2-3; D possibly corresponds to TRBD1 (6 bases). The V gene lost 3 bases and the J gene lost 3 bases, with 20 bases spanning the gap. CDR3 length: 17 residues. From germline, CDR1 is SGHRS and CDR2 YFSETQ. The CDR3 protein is CASSYYPGQSGTDTQYF. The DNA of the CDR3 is TGCGCCAGCAGCTACTACCCGGGACAAAGTGGGACAGATACGCAGTATTTT.

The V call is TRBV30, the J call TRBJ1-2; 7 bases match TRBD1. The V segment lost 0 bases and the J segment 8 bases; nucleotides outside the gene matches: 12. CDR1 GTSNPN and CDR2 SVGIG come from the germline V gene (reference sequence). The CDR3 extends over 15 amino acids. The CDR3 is CAWSVRPPGGYGYTF. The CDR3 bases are TGTGCCTGGAGTGTACGGCCGCCAGGGGGATACGGCTACACCTTC.

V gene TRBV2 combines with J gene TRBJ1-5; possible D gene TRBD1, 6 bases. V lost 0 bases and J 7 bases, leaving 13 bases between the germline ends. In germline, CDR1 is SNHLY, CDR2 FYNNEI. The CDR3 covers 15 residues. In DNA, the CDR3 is TGTGCCAGCAGTGAAGCGCTGCAGGGGCGCCAGCCCCAGCATTTT. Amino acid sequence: CASSEALQGRQPQHF.

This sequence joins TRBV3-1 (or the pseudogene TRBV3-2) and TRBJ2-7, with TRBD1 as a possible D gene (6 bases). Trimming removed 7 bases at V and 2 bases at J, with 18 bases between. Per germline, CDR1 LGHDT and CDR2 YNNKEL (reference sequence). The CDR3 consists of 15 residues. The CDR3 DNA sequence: TGTGCCAGCACCTTAAGTGGACAGTACCCCTACGAGCAGTACTTC. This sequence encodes CASTLSGQYPYEQYF.

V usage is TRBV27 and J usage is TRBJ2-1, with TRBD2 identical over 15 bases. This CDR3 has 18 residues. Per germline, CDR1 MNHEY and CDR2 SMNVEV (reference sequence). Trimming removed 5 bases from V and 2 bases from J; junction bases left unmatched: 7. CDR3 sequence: CASSPGLAGGWAYNEQFF. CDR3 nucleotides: TGTGCCAGCAGTCCCGGACTAGCGGGGGGGTGGGCCTACAATGAGCAGTTCTTC.

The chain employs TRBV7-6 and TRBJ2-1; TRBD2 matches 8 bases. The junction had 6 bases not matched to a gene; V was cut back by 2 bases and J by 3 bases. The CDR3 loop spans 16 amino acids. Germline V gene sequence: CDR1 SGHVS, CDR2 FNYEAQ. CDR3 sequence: CASSLYKRENYNEQFF. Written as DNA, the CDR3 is TGTGCCAGCAGCTTATATAAGCGGGAGAACTACAATGAGCAGTTCTTC.

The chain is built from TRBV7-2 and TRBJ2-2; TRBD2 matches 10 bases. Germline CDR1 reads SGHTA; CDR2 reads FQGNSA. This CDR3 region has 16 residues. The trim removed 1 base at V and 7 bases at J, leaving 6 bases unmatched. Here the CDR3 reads CASSLGLAGSFGELFF. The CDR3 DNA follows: TGTGCCAGCAGCTTAGGACTAGCGGGTTCTTTCGGGGAGCTGTTTTTT.

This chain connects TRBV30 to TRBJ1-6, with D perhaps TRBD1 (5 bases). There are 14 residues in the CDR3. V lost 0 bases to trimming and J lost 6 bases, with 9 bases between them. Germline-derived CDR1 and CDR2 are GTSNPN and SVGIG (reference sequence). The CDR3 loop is CAWSVATVNSPLHF. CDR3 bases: TGTGCCTGGAGTGTTGCGACAGTTAATTCACCCCTCCACTTT.

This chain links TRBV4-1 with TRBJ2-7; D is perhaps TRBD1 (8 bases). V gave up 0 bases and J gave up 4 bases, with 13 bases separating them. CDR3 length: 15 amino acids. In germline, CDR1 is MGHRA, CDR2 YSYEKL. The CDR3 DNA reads TGCGCCAGCAGCCAAGATCACAGGGGGGGATACGAGCAGTACTTC. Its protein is CASSQDHRGGYEQYF.

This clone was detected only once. The CDR3 spells CASSASGIVSGANVLTF. CDR3 DNA: TGTGCCAGCAGCGCTAGCGGGATCGTCTCTGGGGCCAACGTCCTGACTTTC. The chain couples TRBV9 to TRBJ2-6; TRBD2 agrees at 9 bases. Germline V gene sequence: CDR1 SGDLS, CDR2 YYNGEE. J lost 0 bases, V lost 3 bases, and 4 bases had no gene match. This CDR3 has 17 amino acids.

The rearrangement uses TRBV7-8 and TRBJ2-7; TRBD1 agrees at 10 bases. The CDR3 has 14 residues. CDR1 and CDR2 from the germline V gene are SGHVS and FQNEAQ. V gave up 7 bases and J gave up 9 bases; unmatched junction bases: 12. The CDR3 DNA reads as TGTGCCAGCACCCCCCGGACAGGGGGGTCGGGGCAGTACTTC. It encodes CASTPRTGGSGQYF. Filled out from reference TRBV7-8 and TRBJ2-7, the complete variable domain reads GAGVSQSPRYKVAKRGQDVALRCDPISGHVSLFWYQQALGQGPEFLTYFQNEAQLDKSGLPSDRFFAERPEGSVSTLKIQRTQQEDSAVYLCASTPRTGGSGQYFGPGTRLTVT.

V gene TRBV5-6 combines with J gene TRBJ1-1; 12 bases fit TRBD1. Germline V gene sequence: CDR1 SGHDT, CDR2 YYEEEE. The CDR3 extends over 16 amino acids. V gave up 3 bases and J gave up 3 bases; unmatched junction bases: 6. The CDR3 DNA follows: TGTGCCAGCAGCTGGACGGGACAGGGGGCATACACTGAAGCTTTCTTT. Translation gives CASSWTGQGAYTEAFF.

CDR3 DNA: TGCGCCACGCGACAGGGGGCTTCTGGAAACACCATATATTTT. Its protein is CATRQGASGNTIYF. J is TRBJ1-3 and V is TRBV5-1; TRBD1 aligns across 10 bases. The CDR3 extends over 14 amino acids. With 9 bases clipped from V and 1 base from J, the junction kept 4 bases outside the gene matches. Germline assignment: CDR1 SGHRS and CDR2 YFSETQ. Combining the CDR3 with reference TRBV5-1 and TRBJ1-3 gives the whole variable domain KAGVTQTPRYLIKTRGQQVTLSCSPISGHRSVSWYQQTPGQGLQFLFEYFSETQRNKGNFPGRFSGRQFSNSRSEMNVSTLELGDSALYLCATRQGASGNTIYFGEGSWLTVV.

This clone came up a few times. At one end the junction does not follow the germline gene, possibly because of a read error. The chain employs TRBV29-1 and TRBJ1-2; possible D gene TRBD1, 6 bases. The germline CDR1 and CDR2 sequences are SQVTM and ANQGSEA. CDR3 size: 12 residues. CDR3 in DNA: TGCAGCGTTCCCACTGCGGAAAGGGGGTATTTTTTC. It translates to CSVPTAERGYFF. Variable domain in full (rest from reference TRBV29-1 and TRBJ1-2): SAVISQKPSRDICQRGTSLTIQCQVDSQVTMMFWYRQQPGQSLTLIATANQGSEATYESGFVIDKFPISRPNLTFSTLTVSNMSPEDSSIYLCSVPTAERGYFFGSGTRLTVV.